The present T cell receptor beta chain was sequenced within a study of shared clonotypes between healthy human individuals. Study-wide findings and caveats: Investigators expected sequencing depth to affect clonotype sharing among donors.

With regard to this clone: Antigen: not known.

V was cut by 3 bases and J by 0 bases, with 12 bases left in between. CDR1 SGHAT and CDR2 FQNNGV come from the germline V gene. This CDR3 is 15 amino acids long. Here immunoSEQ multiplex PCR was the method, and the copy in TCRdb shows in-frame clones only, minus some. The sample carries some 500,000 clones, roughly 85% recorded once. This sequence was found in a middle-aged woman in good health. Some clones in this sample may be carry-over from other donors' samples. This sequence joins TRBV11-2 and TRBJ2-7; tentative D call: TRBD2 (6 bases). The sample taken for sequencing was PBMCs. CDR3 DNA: TGTGCCAGCAGCTTTAGACCTAGCGACTCCTACGAGCAGTACTTC. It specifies CASSFRPSDSYEQYF. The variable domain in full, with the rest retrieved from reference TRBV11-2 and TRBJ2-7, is EAGVAQSPRYKIIEKRQSVAFWCNPISGHATLYWYQQILGQGPKLLIQFQNNGVVDDSQLPKDRFSAERLKGVDSTLKIQPAKLEDSAVYLCASSFRPSDSYEQYFGPGTRLTVT.